What follows are 29 T cell receptor beta chains derived from one specimen sequenced in a study of blood T cell repertoires in COVID-19. Some clones are missing from TCRdb's copy, which holds only in-frame ones; the method was immunoSEQ multiplex PCR. The sample yields roughly 230,000 clones, 82% seen once. Sequences were obtained from PBMCs or T cells enriched from blood (not recorded which). The origin of the receptors is a woman between 55 and 75 years old who had recovered from COVID-19.

The gene calls are TRBV6-4 and TRBJ2-2; weak D call: TRBD1 (6 bases). Germline assignment: CDR1 MRHNA and CDR2 SNTAGT. This CDR3 is built from 14 residues. V was shortened by 8 bases and J by 1 base, with 11 bases between the two germline ends. The CDR3 nucleotides are TGTGCCAGCCGGACAGTCGGGAACACCGGGGAGCTGTTTTTT. Translated: CASRTVGNTGELFF.

The chain has TRBV20-1 and TRBJ2-1, with 7 bases matching TRBD1. In germline, CDR1 is DFQATT, CDR2 SNEGSKA (reference sequence). V gave up 7 bases and J gave up 4 bases; unmatched junction bases: 1. The CDR3 length is 11 residues. CDR3 protein: CSGQGYNEQFF. CDR3 bases: TGCAGTGGACAGGGTTACAATGAGCAGTTCTTC.

The chain couples TRBV9 to TRBJ2-7, with no clear D. Germline V gene sequence: CDR1 SGDLS, CDR2 YYNGEE. The CDR3 is 13 residues long. Trimming removed 4 bases at V and 3 bases at J, with 11 bases between. This CDR3 is CASSPNARYEQYF. The DNA for the CDR3 is TGTGCCAGCAGCCCTAATGCTCGCTACGAGCAGTACTTC.

The chain links TRBV19 to TRBJ1-4, with a possible D match to TRBD1 (5 bases). The CDR3 sequence is 14 residues long. V lost 3 bases and J lost 5, with 10 bases in between. Germline loops: CDR1 LNHDA, CDR2 SQIVND (reference sequence). The CDR3, as DNA: TGTGCCAGTAGTATCATGTCAGGGAATGAAAAACTGTTTTTT. Translating it yields CASSIMSGNEKLFF.

The chain joins TRBV19 to TRBJ2-1; D remains unclear. The germline V gene has CDR1 LNHDA and CDR2 SQIVND (reference sequence). Trimming pared 6 bases from V and 2 bases from J, leaving 8 bases between. The CDR3 has 13 residues. The CDR3 DNA follows: TGTGCCAGTAGCGGCGGCCCCTACAATGAGCAGTTCTTC. Its protein product is CASSGGPYNEQFF.

The chain uses TRBV6-5 and TRBJ2-2; 7 nucleotides line up with TRBD2. This CDR3 region has 15 residues. With V trimmed by 6 bases and J by 0 bases, 4 bases remained unmatched. Germline V gene sequence: CDR1 MNHEY, CDR2 SVGAGI. CDR3 DNA: TGTGCCAGCAGCCCAGCGGGGTCGAACACCGGGGAGCTGTTTTTT. It specifies CASSPAGSNTGELFF.

CDR3: CASSSAPQGDTDTQYF. For the CDR3, the DNA is TGCGCCAGCAGCTCGGCCCCACAGGGGGACACAGATACGCAGTATTTT. The chain couples TRBV5-1 to TRBJ2-3; 8 bases align to TRBD1. CDR1 and CDR2 (germline): SGHRS, YFSETQ. This CDR3 is 16 amino acids long. The trim removed 3 bases at V and 2 bases at J, leaving 8 bases unmatched.

This clone was picked up one time. This chain joins TRBV18 and TRBJ1-1; a possible D gene is TRBD1 (5 bases). V lost 1 base and J lost 1, with 13 bases in between. The CDR3 is 16 amino acids. Germline V CDR1 and CDR2: KGHSH, LQKENI. CDR3 protein: CASSPLLGQGNTEAFF. DNA for the CDR3: TGTGCCAGCTCACCACTACTTGGGCAGGGGAACACTGAAGCTTTCTTT.

This rearrangement joins TRBV5-5 to TRBJ1-4; D is possibly TRBD1 (5 bases). Looked up from germline, CDR1 is SGHKS and CDR2 is YYEKEE (reference sequence). The CDR3 runs 14 residues. The V end lost 2 bases, the J end lost 6 bases, and 11 bases lay between the germline ends. CDR3 coding DNA: TGTGCCAGCAGCTTTCGACAGACCCATGAAAAACTGTTTTTT. It yields the protein CASSFRQTHEKLFF.

This rearrangement joins TRBV6-4 to TRBJ1-2; perhaps TRBD1 as D (5 bases). The germline CDR1 and CDR2 sequences are MRHNA and SNTAGT. V lost 6 bases and J 4 bases, leaving 15 bases between the germline ends. The CDR3 is 14 amino acids. DNA for the CDR3: TGTGCCAGCAGCCAAGGACATACGGGCTATGGCTACACCTTC. The encoded protein is CASSQGHTGYGYTF.

The genes are TRBV3-1 (or the pseudogene TRBV3-2) and TRBJ1-6; 7 bases are a match to TRBD1. Germline loops: CDR1 LGHDT, CDR2 YNNKEL (reference sequence). Trimming cost V 0 bases and J 13 bases; bases outside gene matches: 3. There are 13 residues in the CDR3. The CDR3 reads CASSQDRGLPLHF. The CDR3 DNA reads as TGTGCCAGCAGCCAAGATAGGGGGCTTCCCCTCCACTTT.

V usage is TRBV7-9 and J usage is TRBJ2-6; 10 nucleotides match TRBD1. Per the germline V gene, CDR1 is SEHNR and CDR2 is FQNEAQ (reference sequence). The trim removed 1 base at V and 0 bases at J, leaving 6 bases unmatched. The CDR3 contains 19 residues. The CDR3 DNA follows: TGTGCCAGCAGCTTAGGGTGGGACAGGGGTTTCTCTGGGGCCAACGTCCTGACTTTC. Translated, it gives CASSLGWDRGFSGANVLTF.

The rearrangement uses TRBV30 and TRBJ1-1; D ambiguous. The CDR3 is made up of 13 amino acids. V was shortened by 1 base and J by 3 bases, with 9 bases between the two germline ends. In germline, CDR1 is GTSNPN, CDR2 SVGIG (reference sequence). The CDR3 loop reads CAWSAVRDTEAFF. Written as DNA, the CDR3 is TGTGCCTGGAGTGCGGTCCGAGACACTGAAGCTTTCTTT. The complete variable domain, with remaining parts taken from reference TRBV30 and TRBJ1-1, reads SQTIHQWPATLVQPVGSPLSLECTVEGTSNPNLYWYRQAAGRGLQLLFYSVGIGQISSEVPQNLSASRPQDRQFILSSKKLLLSDSGFYLCAWSAVRDTEAFFGQGTRLTVV.

The CDR3 loop is CASSVDRGASGNTIYF. The CDR3 DNA sequence: TGTGCCAGCAGCGTAGACAGGGGAGCCTCTGGAAACACCATATATTTT. This chain uses TRBV9 with TRBJ1-3; TRBD1 agrees at 7 bases. Germline assignment: CDR1 SGDLS and CDR2 YYNGEE. This CDR3 contains 16 residues. After removal of 0 bases from V and 0 bases from J, the junction contained 3 bases not matched to a gene. Together with reference TRBV9 and TRBJ1-3, the CDR3 gives the full variable domain: DSGVTQTPKHLITATGQRVTLRCSPRSGDLSVYWYQQSLDQGLQFLIQYYNGEERAKGNILERFSAQQFPDLHSELNLSSLELGDSALYFCASSVDRGASGNTIYFGEGSWLTVV.

CDR3 sequence reads: CASSIEGGWKSGSIRQFF. The DNA for the CDR3 is TGTGCCAGTAGTATAGAAGGTGGTTGGAAGAGCGGGAGTATAAGGCAGTTCTTC. V and J are TRBV19 and TRBJ2-1; 8 bases are shared with TRBD2. Looked up from germline, CDR1 is LNHDA and CDR2 is SQIVND (reference sequence). Trimming took 0 bases from V and 12 from J; bases not matched to a gene: 19. The CDR3 length is 18 residues.

This clone was detected only a few times. The gene calls are TRBV27 and TRBJ2-7; 7 bases line up with TRBD1. The CDR3 consists of 17 residues. Unmatched junction bases numbered 12, after V lost 2 bases and J lost 2 bases. Germline CDR1 MNHEY, CDR2 SMNVEV (reference sequence). CDR3 loop: CASSLAPMTGKTYEQYF. CDR3 nucleotides: TGTGCCAGCAGTTTAGCGCCGATGACAGGGAAAACCTACGAGCAGTACTTC.

This clone was seen only a few times. The chain combines TRBV2 with TRBJ1-5, with D possibly TRBD1 on 5 matching bases. V lost 6 bases and J lost 4, with 13 bases in between. The V gene's germline CDR1 is SNHLY and CDR2 FYNNEI. CDR3 length: 14 residues. In DNA form, the CDR3 reads TGTGCCAGCAGCTTAGGACAAGGGAATCAGCCCCAGCATTTT. Residues: CASSLGQGNQPQHF.

The chain uses TRBV19 and TRBJ2-3; D uncertain. V gave up 5 bases and J gave up 4 bases, with 16 bases separating them. Germline CDR1 reads LNHDA; CDR2 reads SQIVND (reference sequence). CDR3 length equals 15 residues. The CDR3: CASSPRSNGPDTQYF. The CDR3, as DNA: TGTGCCAGTAGTCCTCGATCCAATGGGCCAGATACGCAGTATTTT.

The table lists this clone with a count of one. The rearrangement joins TRBV7-2 to TRBJ2-5; D may be TRBD2 (6 bases). Per germline, CDR1 SGHTA and CDR2 FQGNSA. V was clipped by 5 bases and J by 5 bases, with 15 bases between them. This CDR3 has 14 amino acids. CDR3 region: CASSQVGGVETQYF. The DNA for the CDR3 is TGTGCCAGCAGCCAGGTGGGGGGTGTGGAGACCCAGTACTTC.

The chain carries TRBV7-9 and TRBJ1-1; no clear D. The germline V gene has CDR1 SEHNR and CDR2 FQNEAQ (reference sequence). This CDR3 region has 14 residues. Trimming removed 3 bases at V and 1 base at J, with 9 bases between. Written as DNA, the CDR3 is TGTGCCAGCAGCTTTGGGAGCGGGAACACTGAAGCTTTCTTT. This codes for CASSFGSGNTEAFF. Complete variable domain (other parts from reference TRBV7-9 and TRBJ1-1): DTGVSQNPRHKITKRGQNVTFRCDPISEHNRLYWYRQTLGQGPEFLTYFQNEAQLEKSRLLSDRFSAERPKGSFSTLEIQRTEQGDSAMYLCASSFGSGNTEAFFGQGTRLTVV.

The rearrangement joins TRBV4-1 to TRBJ1-3; 7 bases line up with TRBD1. The CDR3 is made up of 16 amino acids. Per germline, CDR1 MGHRA and CDR2 YSYEKL. Trimming removed 2 bases from V and 0 bases from J; junction bases left unmatched: 4. In DNA form, the CDR3 reads TGCGCCAGCAGCCAACCGGGACAGCACTCTGGAAACACCATATATTTT. As protein: CASSQPGQHSGNTIYF.

In nucleotides, the CDR3 is TGTGCCAGCTCACCGAGCGGGAGGCCAGAGACCCAGTACTTC. Its protein is CASSPSGRPETQYF. The chain employs TRBV18 and TRBJ2-5; 9 bases line up with TRBD2. V gave up 3 bases and J gave up 4 bases; unmatched junction bases: 3. Per germline, CDR1 KGHSH and CDR2 LQKENI. This CDR3 contains 14 residues. Variable domain in full (rest from reference TRBV18 and TRBJ2-5): NAGVMQNPRHLVRRRGQEARLRCSPMKGHSHVYWYRQLPEEGLKFMVYLQKENIIDESGMPKERFSAEFPKEGPSILRIQQVVRGDSAAYFCASSPSGRPETQYFGPGTRLLVL.

V is TRBV7-8 and J is TRBJ1-5, with D possibly matching TRBD1 (5 bases). This CDR3 has 14 residues. Germline V lookup: CDR1 SGHVS, CDR2 FQNEAQ. V shed 4 bases and J shed 6 bases, with 13 bases lying between them. CDR3: CASSSLAGAQPQHF. As DNA, the CDR3 is TGTGCCAGCAGCTCACTCGCTGGGGCTCAGCCCCAGCATTTT. The full variable domain, its missing parts supplied by reference TRBV7-8 and TRBJ1-5, is GAGVSQSPRYKVAKRGQDVALRCDPISGHVSLFWYQQALGQGPEFLTYFQNEAQLDKSGLPSDRFFAERPEGSVSTLKIQRTQQEDSAVYLCASSSLAGAQPQHFGDGTRLSIL.

This clone was found once. This sequence joins TRBV5-5 and TRBJ2-1; possible D gene TRBD1, 6 bases. Trimming took off 4 bases at V and 3 bases at J, with 14 bases between the two ends. The CDR3 is 15 amino acids. CDR1 and CDR2 (germline): SGHKS, YYEKEE (reference sequence). The CDR3 loop is CASSLGTNVYNEQFF. The CDR3 DNA is TGTGCCAGCAGCCTCGGGACAAATGTCTACAATGAGCAGTTCTTC.

The chain couples TRBV2 to TRBJ1-5; D is unclear. V lost 7 bases, J lost 3 bases, and 16 bases lay in between. The CDR3 extends over 15 amino acids. Germline V lookup: CDR1 SNHLY, CDR2 FYNNEI. The CDR3 DNA reads as TGTGCCAGCACCCAGAGGGATAATCACAATCAGCCCCAGCATTTT. As protein: CASTQRDNHNQPQHF.

DNA for the CDR3: TGCGCCAGCAGCTTGGGACAGGGGGCTGAAAAACTGTTTTTT. Amino acid sequence: CASSLGQGAEKLFF. The genes are TRBV5-1 and TRBJ1-4, with 10 bases aligning to TRBD1. Germline V lookup: CDR1 SGHRS, CDR2 YFSETQ. This CDR3 has 14 residues. V shed 0 bases, J shed 7 bases, and the junction held 0 bases outside the gene matches. Variable domain in full (rest from reference TRBV5-1 and TRBJ1-4): KAGVTQTPRYLIKTRGQQVTLSCSPISGHRSVSWYQQTPGQGLQFLFEYFSETQRNKGNFPGRFSGRQFSNSRSEMNVSTLELGDSALYLCASSLGQGAEKLFFGSGTQLSVL.

The chain couples TRBV11-3 to TRBJ2-5; D possibly corresponds to TRBD2 (5 bases). This CDR3 has 13 amino acids. V dropped 1 base and J dropped 7 bases, with 10 bases sitting between them. Germline V gives CDR1 SGHNT, CDR2 YENEEA. DNA for the CDR3: TGTGCCAGCAGCTTAGGGGCGGCGGGGACCCAGTACTTC. This sequence encodes CASSLGAAGTQYF.

The chain carries TRBV5-1 and TRBJ2-5; 7 bases align to TRBD1. Germline V gene sequence: CDR1 SGHRS, CDR2 YFSETQ. V lost 4 bases, J lost 2 bases, and 8 bases stayed unmatched. CDR3 length equals 15 residues. CDR3 amino acids: CASSRQGQSQETQYF. DNA for the CDR3: TGCGCCAGCAGCCGACAGGGACAGTCTCAAGAGACCCAGTACTTC.

Only one count was recorded for this clone. This sequence joins TRBV27 and TRBJ1-6; D is undetermined. The germline V and J ends were trimmed by 0 bases and 0 bases, with 12 bases remaining between them. CDR3 length equals 18 residues. Germline V gene sequence: CDR1 MNHEY, CDR2 SMNVEV (reference sequence). The CDR3 here is CASSLSWAEISYNSPLHF. CDR3 nucleotides: TGTGCCAGCAGTTTATCGTGGGCAGAAATCTCCTATAATTCACCCCTCCACTTT.